Presented here are 10 T cell receptor beta chains from one specimen sequenced in a study of T cell responses to AZD1222 COVID-19 vaccine. Here immunoSEQ multiplex PCR was the method, and the copy in TCRdb shows in-frame clones only, minus some. The table records about 96,000 clones, around 89% of them present only once. The specimen comprised peripheral blood, sampled on day 0 of AZD1222 vaccination. These TCRs come from an adult in good health.

The chain has TRBV12-5 and TRBJ2-3; no reliable D call. Deletions cut 1 base from V and 12 bases from J, with 17 bases between. Germline V gene sequence: CDR1 LGHNT, CDR2 FRNRAP. The CDR3 loop spans 14 amino acids. The chain's CDR3 is CASGLEAGPHPQYF. For the CDR3, the DNA is TGTGCTAGTGGTTTGGAGGCCGGACCCCATCCCCAGTATTTT. The full variable domain, completed using reference TRBV12-5 and TRBJ2-3, is DARVTQTPRHKVTEMGQEVTMRCQPILGHNTVFWYRQTMMQGLELLAYFRNRAPLDDSGMPKDRFSAEMPDATLATLKIQPSEPRDSAVYFCASGLEAGPHPQYFGPGTRLTVL.

The rearrangement uses TRBV18 and TRBJ1-1; 8 nucleotides match TRBD1. The ends lost 3 bases at V and 5 bases at J; junction bases unmatched: 5. The germline V gene encodes CDR1 KGHSH and CDR2 LQKENI. The CDR3 is 14 residues long. CDR3 DNA: TGTGCCAGCTCACCGACAGGGGTAGGGACTGAAGCTTTCTTT. Translating gives CASSPTGVGTEAFF.

V gene TRBV7-6 combines with J gene TRBJ2-1; tentative D call: TRBD1 (6 bases). Trimming stripped 8 bases from V and 0 bases from J, with 26 bases between. From germline, CDR1 is SGHVS and CDR2 FNYEAQ. This CDR3 comprises 19 residues. The CDR3 loop is CASSKIEGGLGGSYNEQFF. The CDR3 DNA sequence: TGTGCCAGCTCGAAGATAGAAGGGGGTCTTGGCGGCTCCTACAATGAGCAGTTCTTC.

The CDR3 loop is CASRILTELNTEAFF. Here the CDR3 DNA reads TGTGCCAGTAGGATACTGACAGAATTGAACACTGAAGCTTTCTTT. The chain is built from TRBV19 and TRBJ1-1; the D gene is possibly TRBD1 (5 bases). Germline CDR1 and CDR2: LNHDA and SQIVND (reference sequence). This CDR3 region has 15 residues. Trimming shortened V by 6 bases and J by 0 bases, and 14 bases separated the two germline ends.

In regard to this clone: The same CDR3 can be traced to other DNA sequences in this sample. J is TRBJ1-5 and V is TRBV5-6; no firm D call. The germline gives CDR1 SGHDT, CDR2 YYEEEE. The CDR3 extends over 12 amino acids. V was trimmed by 0 bases and J by 2 bases, leaving 0 bases between them. The CDR3 spells CASSLGNQPQHF. The DNA of the CDR3 is TGTGCCAGCAGCTTGGGCAATCAGCCCCAGCATTTT.

The CDR3 nucleotides are TGTGCCAGCAGTGGGGGACAGGGTGCCTACGAGCAGTACTTC. It encodes CASSGGQGAYEQYF. This chain uses TRBV2 with TRBJ2-7, with 9 bases that match TRBD1. Germline CDR1 reads SNHLY; CDR2 reads FYNNEI. The CDR3 is made up of 14 amino acids. V lost 4 bases, J lost 2 bases, and 3 bases stayed unmatched.

The chain joins TRBV28 to TRBJ1-1; weak D call: TRBD1 (5 bases). Germline V gene lookup returns CDR1 MDHEN and CDR2 SYDVKM. The CDR3 contains 14 residues. The V end lost 6 bases, the J end lost 1 base, and 12 bases lay between the germline ends. For the CDR3, the DNA is TGTGCCAGCAGCCTCCGGACACCGAACACTGAAGCTTTCTTT. Protein product: CASSLRTPNTEAFF. The full variable domain, its missing parts supplied by reference TRBV28 and TRBJ1-1, is DVKVTQSSRYLVKRTGEKVFLECVQDMDHENMFWYRQDPGLGLRLIYFSYDVKMKEKGDIPEGYSVSREKKERFSLILESASTNQTSMYLCASSLRTPNTEAFFGQGTRLTVV.

V usage is TRBV27 and J usage is TRBJ2-3; maybe TRBD1 (5 bases). The CDR3 runs 12 residues. The germline V and J ends were trimmed by 2 bases and 5 bases, with 5 bases remaining between them. Germline CDR1 is MNHEY and CDR2 is SMNVEV (reference sequence). CDR3 region: CASSLRGDTQYF. The CDR3 nucleotides read TGTGCCAGCAGTTTAAGGGGAGATACGCAGTATTTT.

The chain recombines TRBV6-5 with TRBJ1-2; D uncertain. Germline V gene data show CDR1 as MNHEY and CDR2 as SVGAGI. The V end was cut by 5 bases, the J end by 0 bases, with 13 bases between. There are 15 residues in the CDR3. In DNA, the CDR3 is TGTGCCAGCAGTAGTGCGGCCGCCGCTAACTATGGCTACACCTTC. The encoded protein is CASSSAAAANYGYTF.

V and J are TRBV9 and TRBJ2-3, with TRBD2 identical over 7 bases. The CDR3 contains 16 residues. V dropped 4 bases and J dropped 0; count of bases not matched to a gene: 8. Germline V gene lookup returns CDR1 SGDLS and CDR2 YYNGEE. In DNA form, the CDR3 reads TGTGCCAGCAGCCCCATGCCGGGGGGTAGCACAGATACGCAGTATTTT. It yields the protein CASSPMPGGSTDTQYF.